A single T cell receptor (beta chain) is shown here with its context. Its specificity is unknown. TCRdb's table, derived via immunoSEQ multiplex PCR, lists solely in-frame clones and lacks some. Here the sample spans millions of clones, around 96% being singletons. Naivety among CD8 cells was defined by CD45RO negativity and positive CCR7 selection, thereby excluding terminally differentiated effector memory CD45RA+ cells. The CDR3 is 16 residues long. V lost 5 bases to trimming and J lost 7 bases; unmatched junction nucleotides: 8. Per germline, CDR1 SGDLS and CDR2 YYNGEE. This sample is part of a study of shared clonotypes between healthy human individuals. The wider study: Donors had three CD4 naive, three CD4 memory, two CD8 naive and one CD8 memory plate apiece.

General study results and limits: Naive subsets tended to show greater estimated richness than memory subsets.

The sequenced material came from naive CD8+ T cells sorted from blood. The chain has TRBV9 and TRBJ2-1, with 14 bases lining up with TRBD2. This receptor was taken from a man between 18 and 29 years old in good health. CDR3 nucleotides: TGTGCCAGCAGTGAGAGACTAGCGGGAGGGAGTAATGAGCAGTTCTTC. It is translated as CASSERLAGGSNEQFF.